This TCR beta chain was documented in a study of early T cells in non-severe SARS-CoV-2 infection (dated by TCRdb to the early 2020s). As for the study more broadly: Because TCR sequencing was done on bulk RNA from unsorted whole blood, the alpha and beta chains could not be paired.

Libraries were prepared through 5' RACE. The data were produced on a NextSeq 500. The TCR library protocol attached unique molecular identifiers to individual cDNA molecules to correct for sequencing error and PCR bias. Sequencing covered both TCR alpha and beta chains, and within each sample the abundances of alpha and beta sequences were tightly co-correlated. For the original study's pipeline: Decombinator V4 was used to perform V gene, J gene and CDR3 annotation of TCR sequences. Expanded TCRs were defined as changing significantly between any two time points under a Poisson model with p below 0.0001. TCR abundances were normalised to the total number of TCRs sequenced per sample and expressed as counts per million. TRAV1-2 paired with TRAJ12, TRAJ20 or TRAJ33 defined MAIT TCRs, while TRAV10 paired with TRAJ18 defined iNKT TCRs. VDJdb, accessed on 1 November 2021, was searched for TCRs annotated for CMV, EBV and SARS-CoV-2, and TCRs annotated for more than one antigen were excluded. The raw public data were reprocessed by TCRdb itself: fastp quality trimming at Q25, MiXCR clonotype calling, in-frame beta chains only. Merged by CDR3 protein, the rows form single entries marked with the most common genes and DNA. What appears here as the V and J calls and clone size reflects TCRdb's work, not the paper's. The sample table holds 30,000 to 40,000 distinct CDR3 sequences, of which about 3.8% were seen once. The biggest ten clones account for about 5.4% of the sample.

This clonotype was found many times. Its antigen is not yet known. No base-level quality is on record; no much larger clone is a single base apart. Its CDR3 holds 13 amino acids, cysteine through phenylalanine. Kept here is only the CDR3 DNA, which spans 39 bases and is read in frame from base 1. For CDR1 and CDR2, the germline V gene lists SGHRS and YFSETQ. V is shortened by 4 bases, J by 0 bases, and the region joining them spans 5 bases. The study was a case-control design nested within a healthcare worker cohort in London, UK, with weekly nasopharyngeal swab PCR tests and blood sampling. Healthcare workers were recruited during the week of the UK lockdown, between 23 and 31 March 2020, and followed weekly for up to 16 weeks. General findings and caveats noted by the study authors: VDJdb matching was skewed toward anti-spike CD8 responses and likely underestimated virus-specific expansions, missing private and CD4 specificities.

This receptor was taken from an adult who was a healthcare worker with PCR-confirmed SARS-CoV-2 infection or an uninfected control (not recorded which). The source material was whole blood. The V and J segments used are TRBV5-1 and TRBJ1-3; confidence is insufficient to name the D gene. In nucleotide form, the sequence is TGCGCCAGCAGCCCCGGCTCTGGAAACACCATATATTTT. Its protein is CASSPGSGNTIYF.